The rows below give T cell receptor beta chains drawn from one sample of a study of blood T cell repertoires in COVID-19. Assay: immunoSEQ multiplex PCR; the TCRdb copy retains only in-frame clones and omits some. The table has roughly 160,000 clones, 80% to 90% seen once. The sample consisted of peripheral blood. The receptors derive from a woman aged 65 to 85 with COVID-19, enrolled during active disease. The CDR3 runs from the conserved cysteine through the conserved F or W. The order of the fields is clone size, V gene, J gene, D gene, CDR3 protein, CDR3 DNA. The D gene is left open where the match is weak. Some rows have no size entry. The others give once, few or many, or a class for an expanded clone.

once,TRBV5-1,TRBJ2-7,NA,CASSLAEGYEQYF,TGCGCCAGCAGCTTGGCCGAGGGCTACGAGCAGTACTTC
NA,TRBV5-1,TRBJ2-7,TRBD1,CASSLGQGVWEQYF,TGCGCCAGCAGCTTGGGACAGGGGGTTTGGGAGCAGTACTTC
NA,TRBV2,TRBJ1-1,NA,CAKADRNTEAFF,TGTGCCAAAGCAGACAGGAACACTGAAGCTTTCTTT
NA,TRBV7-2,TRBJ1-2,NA,CASSLVNIGYTF,TGTGCCAGCAGCTTAGTAAACATCGGCTACACCTTC
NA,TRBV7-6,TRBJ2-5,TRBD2,CASSPGVAGSQETQYF,TGTGCCAGCAGCCCCGGGGTAGCGGGGTCTCAAGAGACCCAGTACTTC
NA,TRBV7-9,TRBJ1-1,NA,CASSPSAPGTEAFF,TGTGCCAGCAGCCCTTCCGCCCCCGGCACTGAAGCTTTCTTT
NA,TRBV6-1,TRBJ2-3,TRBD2,CASSEYIAGGTDTQYF,TGTGCCAGCAGTGAATATATAGCGGGGGGGACAGATACGCAGTATTTT
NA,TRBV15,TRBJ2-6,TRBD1,CATSRDWGQGVISGANVLTF,TGTGCCACCAGCAGAGATTGGGGACAGGGTGTAATCTCTGGGGCCAACGTCCTGACTTTC
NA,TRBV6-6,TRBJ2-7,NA,CASSYSTGTFFEQYF,TGTGCCAGCAGTTACTCAACAGGGACCTTTTTCGAGCAGTACTTC
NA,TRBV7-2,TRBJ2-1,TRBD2,CASSSQLAGGANEQFF,TGTGCCAGCAGCTCACAGTTAGCGGGGGGTGCTAATGAGCAGTTCTTC
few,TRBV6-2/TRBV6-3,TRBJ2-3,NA,CASSYSTSTDTQYF,TGTGCCAGCAGTTACTCGACTAGCACAGATACGCAGTATTTT
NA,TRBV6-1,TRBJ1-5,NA,CASSDSRGQPQHF,TGTGCCAGCAGTGATTCGCGGGGCCAGCCCCAGCATTTT
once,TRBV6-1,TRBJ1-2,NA,CASSDFLEIYGYTF,TGTGCCAGCAGTGATTTCCTCGAGATCTATGGCTACACCTTC
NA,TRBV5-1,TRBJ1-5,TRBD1,CASSLGQGYDQPQHF,TGCGCCAGCAGCCTGGGACAGGGATACGATCAGCCCCAGCATTTT
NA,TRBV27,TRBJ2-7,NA,CASSLSPTGTLYEQYF,TGTGCCAGCAGTTTATCCCCGACAGGCACTCTCTACGAGCAGTACTTC
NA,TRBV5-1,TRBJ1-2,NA,CASSLYPQGGAYGYTF,TGCGCCAGCAGCTTGTACCCCCAGGGTGGTGCCTATGGCTACACCTTC
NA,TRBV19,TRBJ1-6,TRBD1,CASTNDRDRSSYNSPLHF,TGTGCCAGTACCAACGACAGGGACCGGAGCTCCTATAATTCACCCCTCCACTTT
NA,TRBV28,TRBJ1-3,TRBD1,CASSFPQTGAGNTIYF,TGTGCCAGCAGTTTTCCACAGACAGGGGCTGGAAACACCATATATTTT
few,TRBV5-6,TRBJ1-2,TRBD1,CASSGTTGGNYGYTF,TGTGCCAGCAGCGGGACGACAGGGGGCAACTATGGCTACACCTTC
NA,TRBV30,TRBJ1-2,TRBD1,CAWSVSWTGGGYTF,TGTGCCTGGAGTGTCTCTTGGACAGGGGGGGGCTACACCTTC
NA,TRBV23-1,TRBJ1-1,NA,CASSQSHREGRHTEAFF,TGCGCCAGCAGTCAATCGCATAGGGAGGGTAGGCACACTGAAGCTTTCTTT
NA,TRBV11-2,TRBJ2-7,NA,CASSILNQGYEQYF,TGTGCCAGCAGCATCTTAAACCAGGGCTACGAGCAGTACTTC
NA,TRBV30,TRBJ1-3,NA,CAWSVQGNTIYF,TGTGCCTGGAGTGTACAGGGAAACACCATATATTTT